A selection of T cell receptor beta chains follows, all from one sample in a study of blood T cells in healthy people across ages. A single record per CDR3 protein comes from TCRdb applying MiXCR to the 5' RACE reads. The profile shows about 830,000 distinct CDR3 sequences, around two thirds of them singletons. Sequenced material: blood. These receptors all come from a man aged 25-45 years in good health. Both conserved end residues are part of each CDR3. Each record gives: clone size, V gene, D gene, J gene, CDR3 protein, CDR3 DNA. The D gene is left open where the match is weak. The size field is filled for only some rows; it gives once, few, many or a size class.

clone size: -; V gene: TRBV7-3; D gene: TRBD2; J gene: TRBJ2-1; CDR3 protein: CASSLWTSGDYNEQFF; CDR3 DNA: TGTGCCAGCAGCTTATGGACTAGCGGGGACTACAATGAGCAGTTCTTC
clone size: few; V gene: TRBV7-9; D gene: -; J gene: TRBJ2-7; CDR3 protein: CASSLRAGLEGYEQYF; CDR3 DNA: TGTGCCAGCAGCTTACGGGCAGGGCTAGAAGGCTACGAGCAGTACTTC
clone size: -; V gene: TRBV20-1; D gene: -; J gene: TRBJ2-3; CDR3 protein: CSAQMFAGLTDTQYF; CDR3 DNA: TGCAGTGCCCAGATGTTTGCGGGGTTAACAGATACGCAGTATTTT
clone size: -; V gene: TRBV3-1; D gene: -; J gene: TRBJ2-1; CDR3 protein: CASSQGGSRSVGEQFF; CDR3 DNA: TGTGCCAGCAGCCAAGGAGGGTCCAGGTCTGTGGGTGAGCAGTTCTTC
clone size: -; V gene: TRBV27; D gene: TRBD2; J gene: TRBJ2-7; CDR3 protein: CASSLYSSGGTIYEQYF; CDR3 DNA: TGTGCCAGCAGTTTATATTCTAGCGGGGGGACGATCTACGAGCAGTACTTC
clone size: -; V gene: TRBV7-2; D gene: -; J gene: TRBJ1-2; CDR3 protein: CASSIHSIYGYTF; CDR3 DNA: TGTGCCAGCAGCATTCATTCAATCTATGGCTACACCTTC
clone size: -; V gene: TRBV20-1; D gene: TRBD2; J gene: TRBJ2-7; CDR3 protein: CSARDISGGAEAYEQYF; CDR3 DNA: TGCAGTGCTAGAGATATCAGCGGGGGGGCGGAAGCCTACGAGCAGTACTTC
clone size: -; V gene: TRBV6-5; D gene: TRBD2; J gene: TRBJ2-1; CDR3 protein: CASSGLAGVEQFF; CDR3 DNA: TGTGCCAGCTCTGGACTAGCGGGGGTTGAGCAGTTCTTC
clone size: -; V gene: TRBV25-1; D gene: TRBD1; J gene: TRBJ2-2; CDR3 protein: CASSDLGQGVTGELFF; CDR3 DNA: TGTGCCAGCAGTGACCTAGGACAGGGGGTCACCGGGGAGCTGTTTTTT
clone size: -; V gene: TRBV15; D gene: -; J gene: TRBJ2-5; CDR3 protein: CAASRGFGDQETQYF; CDR3 DNA: TGTGCCGCCAGCAGAGGCTTTGGGGATCAAGAGACCCAGTACTTC
clone size: once; V gene: TRBV7-2; D gene: TRBD1; J gene: TRBJ2-5; CDR3 protein: CASSLVTLGTGGRGETQYF; CDR3 DNA: TGTGCCAGCAGCTTAGTGACGCTGGGGACAGGGGGAAGAGGAGAGACCCAGTACTTC
clone size: once; V gene: TRBV7-3; D gene: -; J gene: TRBJ2-7; CDR3 protein: CASKRDTYSYEQYF; CDR3 DNA: TGTGCCAGCAAACGGGACACGTATTCCTACGAGCAGTACTTC
clone size: -; V gene: TRBV4-2; D gene: -; J gene: TRBJ2-7; CDR3 protein: CASSQLPGVPEQYF; CDR3 DNA: TGTGCCAGCAGCCAACTCCCGGGGGTTCCCGAGCAGTACTTC
clone size: -; V gene: TRBV20-1; D gene: -; J gene: TRBJ2-3; CDR3 protein: CSASLPSSSTDTQYF; CDR3 DNA: TGCAGTGCATCTCTTCCTAGCTCTTCAACAGATACGCAGTATTTT
clone size: -; V gene: TRBV7-9; D gene: TRBD2; J gene: TRBJ2-2; CDR3 protein: CASSPSGAYTGELFF; CDR3 DNA: TGTGCCAGCAGCCCTAGCGGGGCGTACACCGGGGAGCTGTTTTTT
clone size: -; V gene: TRBV10-3; D gene: TRBD1; J gene: TRBJ1-2; CDR3 protein: CAITASGGGYGYTF; CDR3 DNA: TGTGCCATCACTGCCTCAGGGGGCGGCTATGGCTACACCTTC
clone size: -; V gene: TRBV11-3; D gene: -; J gene: TRBJ2-6; CDR3 protein: CASSPVGSGANVLTF; CDR3 DNA: TGTGCCAGCAGCCCCGTGGGATCTGGGGCCAACGTCCTGACTTTC
clone size: few; V gene: TRBV29-1; D gene: -; J gene: TRBJ1-2; CDR3 protein: CSVEGSGGGYTF; CDR3 DNA: TGCAGCGTTGAAGGATCCGGGGGGGGCTACACCTTC
clone size: -; V gene: TRBV2; D gene: -; J gene: TRBJ2-3; CDR3 protein: CASEGFDTQYF; CDR3 DNA: TGTGCCAGCGAAGGGTTCGATACGCAGTATTTT
clone size: -; V gene: TRBV10-3; D gene: -; J gene: TRBJ2-1; CDR3 protein: CAISDRDLPHGYNEQFF; CDR3 DNA: TGTGCCATCAGTGACCGGGACCTACCCCATGGCTACAATGAGCAGTTCTTC
clone size: -; V gene: TRBV7-2; D gene: -; J gene: TRBJ2-5; CDR3 protein: CARSLASQETQYF; CDR3 DNA: TGTGCCCGCAGCTTAGCATCTCAAGAGACCCAGTACTTC
clone size: -; V gene: TRBV4-1; D gene: -; J gene: TRBJ2-1; CDR3 protein: CASSQEGGVGPYNEQFF; CDR3 DNA: TGCGCCAGCAGCCAAGAAGGCGGGGTGGGACCCTACAATGAGCAGTTCTTC
clone size: -; V gene: TRBV5-5; D gene: -; J gene: TRBJ2-7; CDR3 protein: CASIRTGGSEQYF; CDR3 DNA: TGTGCCAGCATTCGGACCGGAGGTTCCGAGCAGTACTTC
clone size: once; V gene: TRBV9; D gene: -; J gene: TRBJ1-6; CDR3 protein: CASSVSGWDSPLHF; CDR3 DNA: TGTGCCAGCAGCGTATCGGGGTGGGATTCACCCCTCCACTTT
clone size: -; V gene: TRBV7-4; D gene: TRBD1; J gene: TRBJ1-1; CDR3 protein: CASSSGTDKRDTEAFF; CDR3 DNA: TGTGCCAGCAGCTCAGGGACAGACAAGCGGGACACTGAAGCTTTCTTT
clone size: few; V gene: TRBV7-2; D gene: -; J gene: TRBJ2-1; CDR3 protein: CASSQVLALQFF; CDR3 DNA: TGTGCCAGCAGCCAAGTGTTGGCCCTCCAGTTCTTC
clone size: -; V gene: TRBV6-5; D gene: TRBD2; J gene: TRBJ2-1; CDR3 protein: CASSYAGGTNEQFF; CDR3 DNA: TGTGCCAGCAGTTACGCCGGGGGGACCAATGAGCAGTTCTTC
clone size: few; V gene: TRBV20-1; D gene: -; J gene: TRBJ2-1; CDR3 protein: CSASPYGEQFF; CDR3 DNA: TGCAGTGCTAGTCCCTATGGTGAGCAGTTCTTC
clone size: once; V gene: TRBV5-1; D gene: TRBD2; J gene: TRBJ2-1; CDR3 protein: CASSAGVEGGYNEQFF; CDR3 DNA: TGCGCCAGCAGCGCGGGGGTGGAAGGTGGCTACAATGAGCAGTTCTTC
clone size: -; V gene: TRBV7-6; D gene: -; J gene: TRBJ2-3; CDR3 protein: CASSLVPEADTQYF; CDR3 DNA: TGTGCCAGCAGCTTAGTACCTGAGGCAGATACGCAGTATTTT
clone size: -; V gene: TRBV20-1; D gene: -; J gene: TRBJ1-5; CDR3 protein: CSARAGRGGQPQHF; CDR3 DNA: TGCAGTGCTAGAGCGGGTAGGGGAGGTCAGCCCCAGCATTTT
clone size: -; V gene: TRBV25-1; D gene: TRBD1; J gene: TRBJ2-3; CDR3 protein: CASSLDRGTPDTQYF; CDR3 DNA: TGTGCCAGCAGTCTGGACAGGGGCACCCCAGATACGCAGTATTTT
clone size: -; V gene: TRBV11-1; D gene: -; J gene: TRBJ2-3; CDR3 protein: CASSLAEYSDTQYF; CDR3 DNA: TGTGCCAGCAGCCTGGCTGAGTACTCAGATACGCAGTATTTT
clone size: -; V gene: TRBV6-6; D gene: -; J gene: TRBJ2-7; CDR3 protein: CASRPDGSSYEQYF; CDR3 DNA: TGTGCCAGCAGACCGGACGGGAGCTCCTACGAGCAGTACTTC
clone size: -; V gene: TRBV12-3/TRBV12-4; D gene: -; J gene: TRBJ2-1; CDR3 protein: CASSESRAGYNEQFF; CDR3 DNA: TGTGCCAGCAGCGAGAGCAGGGCGGGTTACAATGAGCAGTTCTTC
clone size: -; V gene: TRBV6-4; D gene: -; J gene: TRBJ2-7; CDR3 protein: CASSARGAEDNEQYF; CDR3 DNA: TGTGCCAGCAGCGCCAGAGGGGCTGAGGACAATGAGCAGTACTTC
clone size: few; V gene: TRBV3-1; D gene: -; J gene: TRBJ2-5; CDR3 protein: CASQPATETQETQYF; CDR3 DNA: TGTGCCAGCCAGCCGGCGACAGAGACCCAAGAGACCCAGTACTTC
clone size: -; V gene: TRBV6-5; D gene: -; J gene: TRBJ2-7; CDR3 protein: CASGRGALNEQYF; CDR3 DNA: TGTGCCAGCGGCCGGGGGGCGCTTAACGAGCAGTACTTC
clone size: -; V gene: TRBV21-1; D gene: -; J gene: TRBJ1-6; CDR3 protein: CASSKEAASTSPLHF; CDR3 DNA: TGTGCCAGCAGCAAAGAGGCAGCCTCCACCTCACCCCTCCACTTT
clone size: -; V gene: TRBV9; D gene: TRBD2; J gene: TRBJ2-1; CDR3 protein: CASSVGQSGVQFF; CDR3 DNA: TGTGCCAGCAGCGTAGGCCAGAGCGGGGTGCAGTTCTTC
clone size: -; V gene: TRBV2; D gene: TRBD1; J gene: TRBJ2-1; CDR3 protein: CASGTGESSYNEQFF; CDR3 DNA: TGTGCCAGCGGGACAGGGGAAAGCTCCTACAATGAGCAGTTCTTC
clone size: -; V gene: TRBV4-2; D gene: -; J gene: TRBJ1-2; CDR3 protein: CASSQSPLQGRGYTF; CDR3 DNA: TGTGCCAGCAGCCAAAGCCCCCTTCAGGGGCGAGGCTACACCTTC
clone size: -; V gene: TRBV4-1; D gene: -; J gene: TRBJ1-5; CDR3 protein: CASSQDPGNSNQPQHF; CDR3 DNA: TGCGCCAGCAGCCAAGATCCGGGAAATAGCAATCAGCCCCAGCATTTT
clone size: -; V gene: TRBV29-1; D gene: -; J gene: TRBJ2-1; CDR3 protein: CSVAPNGQESEQFF; CDR3 DNA: TGCAGCGTTGCTCCTAATGGACAAGAAAGTGAGCAGTTCTTC
clone size: few; V gene: TRBV27; D gene: TRBD1; J gene: TRBJ2-7; CDR3 protein: CASRRDRVYEQYF; CDR3 DNA: TGTGCCAGCAGACGGGACAGGGTCTACGAGCAGTACTTC
clone size: -; V gene: TRBV3-1; D gene: -; J gene: TRBJ2-3; CDR3 protein: CASSQDLASDTQYF; CDR3 DNA: TGTGCCAGCAGCCAAGATCTGGCGTCAGATACGCAGTATTTT
clone size: -; V gene: TRBV28; D gene: TRBD1; J gene: TRBJ2-1; CDR3 protein: CASSLTAGGSNEQFF; CDR3 DNA: TGTGCCAGCAGTTTAACGGCAGGGGGCTCCAATGAGCAGTTCTTC
clone size: -; V gene: TRBV6-6; D gene: TRBD1; J gene: TRBJ1-2; CDR3 protein: CASSNPGQGAYYGYTF; CDR3 DNA: TGTGCCAGCAGCAACCCGGGACAGGGGGCTTACTATGGCTACACCTTC
clone size: -; V gene: TRBV5-6; D gene: TRBD1; J gene: TRBJ1-4; CDR3 protein: CASSADRGREKLFF; CDR3 DNA: TGTGCCAGCAGCGCGGACAGGGGAAGGGAAAAACTGTTTTTT
clone size: -; V gene: TRBV27; D gene: TRBD1; J gene: TRBJ2-7; CDR3 protein: CASSETGTASSYEQYF; CDR3 DNA: TGTGCCAGCAGTGAAACCGGGACAGCGTCCTCCTACGAGCAGTACTTC
clone size: few; V gene: TRBV10-3; D gene: -; J gene: TRBJ2-7; CDR3 protein: CAIRPGSPSEQYF; CDR3 DNA: TGTGCCATCAGGCCGGGCAGTCCCTCCGAGCAGTACTTC
clone size: few; V gene: TRBV9; D gene: -; J gene: TRBJ2-6; CDR3 protein: CASKTGLPSGANVLTF; CDR3 DNA: TGTGCCAGTAAAACCGGGTTACCCTCTGGGGCCAACGTCCTGACTTTC
clone size: once; V gene: TRBV7-2; D gene: -; J gene: TRBJ2-5; CDR3 protein: CASSLQARGGTETQYF; CDR3 DNA: TGTGCCAGCAGCTTACAGGCACGGGGAGGCACGGAGACCCAGTACTTC